A selection of T cell receptor beta chains follows, all from one sample in a study of OX40 agonist ivuxolimab in advanced cancers. TCRdb keeps only in-frame clones here, not all; method: immunoSEQ multiplex PCR. The sample carries tens of thousands of clones, approximately 95% recorded once. Sequenced here: CD4+ or CD8+ T cells sorted from blood, sampled in a trial of the OX40 agonist ivuxolimab. These receptors were obtained from an adult with an advanced solid tumor such as melanoma, head and neck, liver or kidney cancer. The CDR3 runs from the conserved cysteine through the conserved F or W. The order of the fields is D gene, J gene, clone size, V gene, CDR3 length, CDR3 DNA, CDR3 protein. The D gene is left open where the match is weak. Clone size, where shown, is once, few, many, or a class for clones that have expanded.

D: TRBD1
J: TRBJ1-2
size: .
V: TRBV13
length: 16
DNA: TGTGCCAGCAGCTTAGGGATTGACAGGGCGGACTATGGCTACACCTTC
CDR3: CASSLGIDRADYGYTF

D: .
J: TRBJ2-4
size: once
V: TRBV7-3
length: 19
DNA: TGTGCCAGCAGAGCGCGCCCGAGCAAACCGGGTATGGCCAAAAACATTCAGTACTTC
CDR3: CASRARPSKPGMAKNIQYF

D: TRBD2
J: TRBJ2-7
size: once
V: TRBV9
length: 15
DNA: TGTGCCAGCAGCCACAGCGGGAGGGGATCCTACGAGCAGTACTTC
CDR3: CASSHSGRGSYEQYF

D: .
J: TRBJ1-1
size: .
V: TRBV4-3
length: 13
DNA: TGCGTCAGCAGCCAGCACAGATACACTGAAGCTTTCTTT
CDR3: CVSSQHRYTEAFF

D: .
J: TRBJ1-4
size: .
V: TRBV7-8
length: 14
DNA: TGTGCCAGCAGCTGGGAGGCGGGGGATGAAAAACTGTTTTTT
CDR3: CASSWEAGDEKLFF

D: TRBD2
J: TRBJ2-3
size: .
V: TRBV10-3
length: 17
DNA: TGTGCCATCAGTGAGCCAAGACTAGCGGAGAGCACAGATACGCAGTATTTT
CDR3: CAISEPRLAESTDTQYF

D: TRBD2
J: TRBJ2-3
size: .
V: TRBV4-3
length: 16
DNA: TGCGCCAGCAGCCCGGGGACTAGCGGGACCCCAGATACGCAGTATTTT
CDR3: CASSPGTSGTPDTQYF

D: TRBD2
J: TRBJ2-7
size: few
V: TRBV6-6
length: 14
DNA: TGTGCCAGCAGCTACAACCTAGCGGGAGAGGAGCAGTACTTC
CDR3: CASSYNLAGEEQYF

D: TRBD2
J: TRBJ2-1
size: .
V: TRBV19
length: 15
DNA: TGTGCCAGTAGTATATCGACTAGCGGTTACAATGAGCAGTTCTTC
CDR3: CASSISTSGYNEQFF

D: .
J: TRBJ1-2
size: .
V: TRBV7-8
length: 12
DNA: TGTGCCAGCAGCTCAGGTGGGAGTGGCTACACCTTC
CDR3: CASSSGGSGYTF

D: .
J: TRBJ1-1
size: .
V: TRBV9
length: 13
DNA: TGTGCCAGCACTGCCCCACAGCACACTGAAGCTTTCTTT
CDR3: CASTAPQHTEAFF

D: .
J: TRBJ2-7
size: .
V: TRBV19
length: 14
DNA: TGTGCCAGTAGTATCCGGCACCTTGCCTACGAGCAGTACTTC
CDR3: CASSIRHLAYEQYF

D: .
J: TRBJ2-7
size: .
V: TRBV19
length: 14
DNA: TGTGCCAGTAGTTCTACCTTATTCTCCTACGAGCAGTACTTC
CDR3: CASSSTLFSYEQYF

D: .
J: TRBJ2-7
size: .
V: TRBV4-3
length: 16
DNA: TGCGCCAGCAGCCAATCAGGGCGGGCTCGTAGCCACGAGCAGTACTTC
CDR3: CASSQSGRARSHEQYF

D: .
J: TRBJ2-1
size: .
V: TRBV5-5
length: 16
DNA: TGTGCCAGCAGCCTATTCTCCAGCCTTTCGGGCCATGAGCAGTTCTTC
CDR3: CASSLFSSLSGHEQFF

D: .
J: TRBJ1-1
size: .
V: TRBV5-3
length: 13
DNA: TGTGCCAGAAGCTTGGCGGGAGGAGGCCAAGCTTTCTTT
CDR3: CARSLAGGGQAFF

D: .
J: TRBJ2-3
size: .
V: TRBV7-7
length: 15
DNA: TGTGCTAGCAGCTTAGGACAAACAGTCACAGATACGCAGTATTTT
CDR3: CASSLGQTVTDTQYF

D: .
J: TRBJ1-1
size: .
V: TRBV25-1
length: 14
DNA: TGTGCCAGTCTCGCCGGGGGGGGAATCACTGAAGCTTTCTTT
CDR3: CASLAGGGITEAFF

D: .
J: TRBJ1-5
size: once
V: TRBV6-4
length: 17
DNA: TGTGCCAGCAGGATCATGGACCTCCCGGAGAGCAATCAGCCCCAGCATTTT
CDR3: CASRIMDLPESNQPQHF

D: TRBD2
J: TRBJ2-2
size: .
V: TRBV13
length: 16
DNA: TGTGCCAGCAGCTCTTCAAGCGGGAGAAGGGCCGGGGAGCTGTTTTTT
CDR3: CASSSSSGRRAGELFF

D: .
J: TRBJ2-5
size: .
V: TRBV28
length: 12
DNA: TGTGCCAGCAGTTCAGGGGGGGAGACCCAGTACTTC
CDR3: CASSSGGETQYF

D: .
J: TRBJ2-3
size: .
V: TRBV5-1
length: 16
DNA: TGCGCCGGCAGCTTGGGTGGGGCCTCGTACACAGATACGCAGTATTTT
CDR3: CAGSLGGASYTDTQYF

D: .
J: TRBJ2-3
size: .
V: TRBV7-2
length: 14
DNA: TGTGCCAGCCGGCTGCGGGCATACACAGATACGCAGTATTTT
CDR3: CASRLRAYTDTQYF

D: .
J: TRBJ1-5
size: .
V: TRBV2
length: 15
DNA: TGTGCCAGCAGTGAAGATGGCAGGGCAAATCAGCCCCAGCATTTT
CDR3: CASSEDGRANQPQHF

D: .
J: TRBJ1-4
size: .
V: TRBV30
length: 12
DNA: TGTGCCTGGAGTGCCACCCGGACAGAACTGTTTTTT
CDR3: CAWSATRTELFF

D: .
J: TRBJ2-7
size: .
V: TRBV10-2
length: 14
DNA: TGCGCCAGCAGTGGTTTGACATACTCCTACGAGCAGTACTTC
CDR3: CASSGLTYSYEQYF

D: .
J: TRBJ1-2
size: .
V: TRBV27
length: 16
DNA: TGTGCCAGCAGTTTGAGGCAGCCCCCGTTTAACTATGGCTACACCTTC
CDR3: CASSLRQPPFNYGYTF

D: .
J: TRBJ2-5
size: .
V: TRBV11-2
length: 16
DNA: TGTGCCAGCAGCTCCCCAGGTGGATACCTCCAAGAGACCCAGTACTTC
CDR3: CASSSPGGYLQETQYF

D: .
J: TRBJ2-1
size: .
V: TRBV11-2
length: 16
DNA: TGTGCCAGCAGCTCACGTAGGGGGGGCACCTACAATGAGCAGTTCTTC
CDR3: CASSSRRGGTYNEQFF

D: .
J: TRBJ2-3
size: .
V: TRBV4-3
length: 15
DNA: TGCGCCAGCAGCCAAGGGACATCTAACACAGATACGCAGTATTTT
CDR3: CASSQGTSNTDTQYF

D: TRBD1
J: TRBJ1-1
size: .
V: TRBV18
length: 15
DNA: TGTGCCAGCTCACCGGTGACAGGGGGCGTCACTGAAGCTTTCTTT
CDR3: CASSPVTGGVTEAFF

D: .
J: TRBJ1-2
size: .
V: TRBV7-2
length: 13
DNA: TGTGCCAGCAGCTCGGGCCGGGCATCTGGCTACACCTTC
CDR3: CASSSGRASGYTF

D: .
J: TRBJ2-1
size: .
V: TRBV9
length: 16
DNA: TGTGCCAGCAGCGTAGGATCCGCGGGGCACTACAATGAGCAGTTCTTC
CDR3: CASSVGSAGHYNEQFF

D: TRBD2
J: TRBJ2-5
size: .
V: TRBV4-1
length: 14
DNA: TGCGCCAGCAGCCAAGTTGCGGACCGGGGGGGCCAGTACTTC
CDR3: CASSQVADRGGQYF

D: .
J: TRBJ2-7
size: .
V: TRBV7-2
length: 15
DNA: TGTGCCAGCAGTGGGCCGGGGACGGATATCGACGAGCAGTACTTC
CDR3: CASSGPGTDIDEQYF

D: .
J: TRBJ2-7
size: .
V: TRBV6-5
length: 13
DNA: TGTGCCAGCAGTTACTCGGCAGGGGCCGAGCAGTACTTC
CDR3: CASSYSAGAEQYF

D: .
J: TRBJ1-4
size: .
V: TRBV13
length: 14
DNA: TGTGCCAGCAGCTTAACCGGAGGGAATGAAAAACTGTTTTTT
CDR3: CASSLTGGNEKLFF

D: .
J: TRBJ1-5
size: .
V: TRBV27
length: 13
DNA: TGTGCCAGCAGTTTAGGTAGCAATCAGCCCCAGCATTTT
CDR3: CASSLGSNQPQHF

D: TRBD2
J: TRBJ2-7
size: .
V: TRBV30
length: 15
DNA: TGTGCCTGGGATTCCACCAGCGGGAGCTCCTACGAGCAGTACTTC
CDR3: CAWDSTSGSSYEQYF

D: TRBD1
J: TRBJ2-7
size: .
V: TRBV30
length: 14
DNA: TGTGCCTGGAGTGTAGGACAGGGGGTAGACGAGCAGTACTTC
CDR3: CAWSVGQGVDEQYF

D: TRBD2
J: TRBJ2-7
size: once
V: TRBV4-3
length: 15
DNA: TGCGCCAGCAGCCGGTGGACTAGCGGAAACTACGAGCAGTACTTC
CDR3: CASSRWTSGNYEQYF